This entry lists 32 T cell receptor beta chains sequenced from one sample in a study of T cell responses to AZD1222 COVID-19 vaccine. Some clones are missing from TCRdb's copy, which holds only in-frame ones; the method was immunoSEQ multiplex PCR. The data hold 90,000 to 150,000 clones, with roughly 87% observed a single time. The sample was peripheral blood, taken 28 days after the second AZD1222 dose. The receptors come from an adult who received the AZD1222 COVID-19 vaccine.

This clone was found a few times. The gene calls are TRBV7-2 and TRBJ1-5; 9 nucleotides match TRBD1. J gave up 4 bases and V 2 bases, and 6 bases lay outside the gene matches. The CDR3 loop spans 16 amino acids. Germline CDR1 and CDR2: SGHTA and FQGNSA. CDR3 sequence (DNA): TGTGCCAGCAGCTTAACGCCAGGACAGGGGAATCAGCCCCAGCATTTT. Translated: CASSLTPGQGNQPQHF.

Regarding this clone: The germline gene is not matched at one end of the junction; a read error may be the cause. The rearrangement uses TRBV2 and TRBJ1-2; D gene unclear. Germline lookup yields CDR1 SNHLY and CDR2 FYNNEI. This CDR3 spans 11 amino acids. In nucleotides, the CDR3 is TGTGCCAGCAGCGGCGGGGTCCGCTACGCCTTC. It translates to CASSGGVRYAF.

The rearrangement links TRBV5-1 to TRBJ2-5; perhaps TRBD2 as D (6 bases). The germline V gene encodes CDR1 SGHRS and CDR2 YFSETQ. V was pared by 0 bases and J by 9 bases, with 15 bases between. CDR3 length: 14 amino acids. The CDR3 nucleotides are TGCGCCAGCAGCTTGGTGGCGGGGCAGGATTCCCAGTACTTC. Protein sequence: CASSLVAGQDSQYF.

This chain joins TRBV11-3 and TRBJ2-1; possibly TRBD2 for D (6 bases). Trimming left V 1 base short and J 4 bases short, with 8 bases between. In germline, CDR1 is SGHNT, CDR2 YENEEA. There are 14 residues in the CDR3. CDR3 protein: CASSLVGRYNEQFF. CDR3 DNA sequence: TGTGCCAGCAGCTTAGTGGGGAGGTACAATGAGCAGTTCTTC.

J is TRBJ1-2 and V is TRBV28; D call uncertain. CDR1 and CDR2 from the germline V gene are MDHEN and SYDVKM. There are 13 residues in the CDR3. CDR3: CGSGRPEGYGYTF. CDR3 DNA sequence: TGTGGTTCGGGCAGACCAGAGGGCTATGGCTACACCTTC.

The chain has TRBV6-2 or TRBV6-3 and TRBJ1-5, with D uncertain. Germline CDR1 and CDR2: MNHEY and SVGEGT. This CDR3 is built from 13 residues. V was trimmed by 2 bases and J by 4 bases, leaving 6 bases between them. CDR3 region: CASSYRGNQPQHF. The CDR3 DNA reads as TGTGCCAGCAGTTACCGAGGAAATCAGCCCCAGCATTTT.

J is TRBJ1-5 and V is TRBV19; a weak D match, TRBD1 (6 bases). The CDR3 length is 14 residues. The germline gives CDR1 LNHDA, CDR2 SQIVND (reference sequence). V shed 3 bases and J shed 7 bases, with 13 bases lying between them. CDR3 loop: CASSMDSPFQPQHF. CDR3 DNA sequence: TGTGCCAGTAGTATGGACAGTCCGTTCCAGCCCCAGCATTTT.

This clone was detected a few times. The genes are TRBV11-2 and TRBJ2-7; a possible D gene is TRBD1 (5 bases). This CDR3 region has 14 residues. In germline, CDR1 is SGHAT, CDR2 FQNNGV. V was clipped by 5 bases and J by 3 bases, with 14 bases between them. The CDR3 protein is CASSPARGSYEQYF. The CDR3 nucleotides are TGTGCCAGCAGCCCCGCAAGGGGAAGCTACGAGCAGTACTTC.

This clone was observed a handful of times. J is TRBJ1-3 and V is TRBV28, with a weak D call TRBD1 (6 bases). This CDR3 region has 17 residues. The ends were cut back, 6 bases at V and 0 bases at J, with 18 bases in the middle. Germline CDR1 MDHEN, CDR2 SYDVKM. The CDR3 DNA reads TGTGCCAGCAGGAGGGAACAGGGAACGATCTCTGGAAACACCATATATTTT. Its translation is CASRREQGTISGNTIYF.

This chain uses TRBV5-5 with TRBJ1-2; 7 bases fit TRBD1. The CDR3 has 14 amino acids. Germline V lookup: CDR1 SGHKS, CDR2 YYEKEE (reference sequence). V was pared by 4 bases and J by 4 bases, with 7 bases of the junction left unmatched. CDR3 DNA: TGTGCCAGCAGCCCAGGGGGACAGTCCTATGGCTACACCTTC. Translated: CASSPGGQSYGYTF. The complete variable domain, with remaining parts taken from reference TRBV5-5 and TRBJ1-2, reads DAGVTQSPTHLIKTRGQQVTLRCSPISGHKSVSWYQQVLGQGPQFIFQYYEKEERGRGNFPDRFSARQFPNYSSELNVNALLLGDSALYLCASSPGGQSYGYTFGSGTRLTVV.

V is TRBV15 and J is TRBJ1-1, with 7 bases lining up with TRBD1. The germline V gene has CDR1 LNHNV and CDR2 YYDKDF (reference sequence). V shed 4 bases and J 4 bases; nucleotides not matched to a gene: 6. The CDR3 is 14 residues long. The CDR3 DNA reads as TGTGCCACCAGCACGAAGGGGGCCAGCACTGAAGCTTTCTTT. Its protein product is CATSTKGASTEAFF.

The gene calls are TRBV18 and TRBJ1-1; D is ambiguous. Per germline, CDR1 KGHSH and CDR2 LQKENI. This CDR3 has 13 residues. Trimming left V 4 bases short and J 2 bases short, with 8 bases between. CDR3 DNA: TGTGCCAGCTCACTAGCAGGAAACACTGAAGCTTTCTTT. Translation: CASSLAGNTEAFF.

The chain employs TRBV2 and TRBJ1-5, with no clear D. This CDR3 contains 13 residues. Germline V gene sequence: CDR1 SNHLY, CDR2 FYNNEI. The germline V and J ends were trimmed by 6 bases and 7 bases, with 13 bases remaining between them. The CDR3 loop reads CASRSEGGQPQHF. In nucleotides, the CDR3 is TGTGCCAGCAGATCAGAAGGCGGCCAGCCCCAGCATTTT.

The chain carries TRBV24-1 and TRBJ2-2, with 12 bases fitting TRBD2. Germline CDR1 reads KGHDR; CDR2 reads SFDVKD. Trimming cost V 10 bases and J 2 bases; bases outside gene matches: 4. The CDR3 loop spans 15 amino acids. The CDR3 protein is CATTSGGRNTGELFF. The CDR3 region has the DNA TGTGCCACAACTAGCGGGGGGCGTAACACCGGGGAGCTGTTTTTT.

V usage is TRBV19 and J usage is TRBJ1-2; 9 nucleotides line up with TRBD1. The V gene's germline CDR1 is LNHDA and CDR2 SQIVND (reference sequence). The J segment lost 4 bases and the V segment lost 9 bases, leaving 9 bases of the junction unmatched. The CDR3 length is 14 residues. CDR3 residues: CASAPGTGIYGYTF. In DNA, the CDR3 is TGTGCCAGCGCCCCCGGGACAGGGATCTATGGCTACACCTTC. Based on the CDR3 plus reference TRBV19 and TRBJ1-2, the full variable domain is DGGITQSPKYLFRKEGQNVTLSCEQNLNHDAMYWYRQDPGQGLRLIYYSQIVNDFQKGDIAEGYSVSREKKESFPLTVTSAQKNPTAFYLCASAPGTGIYGYTFGSGTRLTVV.

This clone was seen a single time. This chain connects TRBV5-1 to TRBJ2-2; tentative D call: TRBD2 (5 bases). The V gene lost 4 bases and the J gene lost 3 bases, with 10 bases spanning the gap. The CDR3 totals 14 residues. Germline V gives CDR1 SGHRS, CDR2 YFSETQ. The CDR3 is CASSEGHDTGELFF. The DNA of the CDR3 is TGCGCCAGCAGCGAGGGTCATGACACCGGGGAGCTGTTTTTT.

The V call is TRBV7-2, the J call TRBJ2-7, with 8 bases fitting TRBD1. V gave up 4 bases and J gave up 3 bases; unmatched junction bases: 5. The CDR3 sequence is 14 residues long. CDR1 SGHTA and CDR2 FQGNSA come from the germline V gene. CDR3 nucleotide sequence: TGTGCCAGCAGCTCCGGACAGGGCTTCTACGAGCAGTACTTC. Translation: CASSSGQGFYEQYF.

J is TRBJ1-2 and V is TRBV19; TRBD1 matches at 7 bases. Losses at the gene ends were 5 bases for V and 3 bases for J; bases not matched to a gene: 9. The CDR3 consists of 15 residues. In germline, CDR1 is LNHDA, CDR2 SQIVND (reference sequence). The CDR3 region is CASSPWDSSDYGYTF. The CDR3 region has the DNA TGTGCCAGTAGTCCATGGGACAGTTCTGACTATGGCTACACCTTC.

CDR3 DNA sequence: TGCGCCAGCAGCCAAGGTCCTGGCCCGGGTAAGCAGTTCTTC. It codes for CASSQGPGPGKQFF. This sequence joins TRBV4-3 and TRBJ2-1; no firm D call. V lost 1 base and J 11 bases, leaving 15 bases between the germline ends. From germline, CDR1 is LGHNA and CDR2 YSLEER. The CDR3 sequence is 14 residues long.

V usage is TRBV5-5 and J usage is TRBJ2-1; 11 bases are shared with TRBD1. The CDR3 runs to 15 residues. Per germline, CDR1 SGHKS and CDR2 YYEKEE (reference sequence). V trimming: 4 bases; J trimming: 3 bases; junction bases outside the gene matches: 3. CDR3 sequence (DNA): TGTGCCAGCAGCATGGGACAGGGGGTCTACAATGAGCAGTTCTTC. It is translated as CASSMGQGVYNEQFF.

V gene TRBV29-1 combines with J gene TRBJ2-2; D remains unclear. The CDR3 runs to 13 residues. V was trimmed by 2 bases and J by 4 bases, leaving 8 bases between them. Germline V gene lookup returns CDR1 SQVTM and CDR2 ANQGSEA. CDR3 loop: CSVEKKGTGELFF. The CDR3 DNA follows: TGCAGCGTTGAAAAGAAGGGCACCGGGGAGCTGTTTTTT.

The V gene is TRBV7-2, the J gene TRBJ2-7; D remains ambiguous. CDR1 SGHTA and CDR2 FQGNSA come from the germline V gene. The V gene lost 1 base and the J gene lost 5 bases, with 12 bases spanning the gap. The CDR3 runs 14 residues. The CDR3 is CASSLVLGRDEQYF. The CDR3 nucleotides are TGTGCCAGCAGCTTAGTACTGGGCCGCGACGAGCAGTACTTC.

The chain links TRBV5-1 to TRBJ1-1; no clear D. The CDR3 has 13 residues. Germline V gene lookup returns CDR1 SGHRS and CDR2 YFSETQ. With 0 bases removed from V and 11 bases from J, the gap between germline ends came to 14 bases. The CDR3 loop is CASSLGKGFRAFF. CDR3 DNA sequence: TGCGCCAGCAGCTTGGGCAAGGGTTTTCGGGCTTTCTTT.

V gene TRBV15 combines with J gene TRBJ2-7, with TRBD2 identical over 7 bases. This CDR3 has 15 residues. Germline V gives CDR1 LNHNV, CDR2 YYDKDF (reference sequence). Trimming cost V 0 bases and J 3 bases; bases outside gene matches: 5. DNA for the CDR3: TGTGCCACCAGCAGAGAAGCGGGGCGCGGCTACGAGCAGTACTTC. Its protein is CATSREAGRGYEQYF.

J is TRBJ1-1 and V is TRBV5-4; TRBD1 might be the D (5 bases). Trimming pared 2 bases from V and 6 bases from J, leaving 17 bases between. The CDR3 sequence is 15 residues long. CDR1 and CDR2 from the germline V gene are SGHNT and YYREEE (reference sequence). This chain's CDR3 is CASSFTRAPGPEAFF. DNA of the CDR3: TGTGCCAGCAGCTTTACCCGGGCCCCGGGACCTGAAGCTTTCTTT.

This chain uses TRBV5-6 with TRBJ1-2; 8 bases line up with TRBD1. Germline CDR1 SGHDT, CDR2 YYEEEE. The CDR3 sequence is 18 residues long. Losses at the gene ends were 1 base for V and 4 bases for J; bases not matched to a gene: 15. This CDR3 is CASSLYAGGQVLIYGYTF. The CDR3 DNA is TGTGCCAGCAGCTTGTACGCCGGGGGACAGGTCCTTATCTATGGCTACACCTTC.

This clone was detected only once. CDR3 sequence reads: CASNLFRTGGLGPNTEAFF. The DNA for the CDR3 is TGTGCCAGCAACCTCTTTCGGACAGGGGGTTTGGGGCCGAACACTGAAGCTTTCTTT. The chain has TRBV11-3 and TRBJ1-1; 10 nucleotides match TRBD1. The V gene's germline CDR1 is SGHNT and CDR2 YENEEA. The CDR3 covers 19 residues. The ends lost 7 bases at V and 1 base at J; junction bases unmatched: 18.

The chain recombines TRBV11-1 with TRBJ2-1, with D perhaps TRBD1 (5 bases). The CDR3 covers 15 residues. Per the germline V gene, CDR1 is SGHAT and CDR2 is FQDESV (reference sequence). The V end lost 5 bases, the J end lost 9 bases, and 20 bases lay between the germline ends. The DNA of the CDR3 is TGTGCCAGCAGCCCTAATGCCGGGCCTACAGGTGAGCAGTTCTTC. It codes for CASSPNAGPTGEQFF.

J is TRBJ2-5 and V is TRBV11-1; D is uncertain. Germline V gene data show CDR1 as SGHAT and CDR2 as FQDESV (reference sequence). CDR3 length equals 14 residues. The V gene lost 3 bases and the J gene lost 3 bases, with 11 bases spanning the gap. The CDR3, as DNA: TGTGCCAGCAGCTTCGAGGCCGGTGAAGAGACCCAGTACTTC. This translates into CASSFEAGEETQYF.

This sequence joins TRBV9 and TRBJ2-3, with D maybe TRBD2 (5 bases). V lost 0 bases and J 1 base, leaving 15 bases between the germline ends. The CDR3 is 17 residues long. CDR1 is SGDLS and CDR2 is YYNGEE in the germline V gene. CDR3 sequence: CASSVVGIPLGTDTQYF. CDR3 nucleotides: TGTGCCAGCAGCGTAGTCGGGATCCCTCTGGGCACAGATACGCAGTATTTT.

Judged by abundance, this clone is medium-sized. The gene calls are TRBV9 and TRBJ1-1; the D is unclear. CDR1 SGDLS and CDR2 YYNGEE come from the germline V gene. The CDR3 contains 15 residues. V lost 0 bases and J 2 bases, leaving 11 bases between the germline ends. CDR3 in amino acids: CASSVAAVGNTEAFF. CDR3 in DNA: TGTGCCAGCAGCGTAGCCGCGGTGGGAAACACTGAAGCTTTCTTT.

The CDR3 nucleotides are TGTGCCAGCAGCCAACTTCGAGGAGAGACCCAGTACTTC. Amino acids: CASSQLRGETQYF. This chain joins TRBV14 and TRBJ2-5, with D uncertain. This CDR3 is built from 13 residues. Germline loops: CDR1 SGHDN, CDR2 FVKESK. Trimming took 2 bases from V and 4 from J, leaving 8 bases between them.